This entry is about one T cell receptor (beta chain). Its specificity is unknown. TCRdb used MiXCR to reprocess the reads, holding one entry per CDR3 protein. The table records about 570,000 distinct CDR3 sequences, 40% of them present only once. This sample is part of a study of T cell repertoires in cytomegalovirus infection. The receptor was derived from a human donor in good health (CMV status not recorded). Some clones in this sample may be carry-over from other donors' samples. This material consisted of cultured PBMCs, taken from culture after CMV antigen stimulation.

This CDR3 reads CASSTALETQYF. CDR3 nucleotide sequence: TGTGCCAGCAGCACCGCACTAGAGACCCAGTACTTC. The chain couples TRBV7-9 to TRBJ2-5; no clear D gene. The V end lost 5 bases, the J end lost 4 bases, and 8 bases lay between the germline ends. This CDR3 comprises 12 residues. The germline gives CDR1 SEHNR, CDR2 FQNEAQ (reference sequence).